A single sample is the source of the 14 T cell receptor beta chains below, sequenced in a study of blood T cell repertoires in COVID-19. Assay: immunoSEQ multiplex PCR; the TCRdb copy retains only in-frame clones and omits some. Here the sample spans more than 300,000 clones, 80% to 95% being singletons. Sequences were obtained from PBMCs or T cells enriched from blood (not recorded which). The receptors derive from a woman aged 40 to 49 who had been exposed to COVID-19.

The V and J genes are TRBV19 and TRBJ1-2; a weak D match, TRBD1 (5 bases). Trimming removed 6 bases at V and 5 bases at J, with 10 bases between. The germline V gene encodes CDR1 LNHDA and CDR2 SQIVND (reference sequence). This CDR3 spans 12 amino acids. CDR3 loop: CASRKRGYGYTF. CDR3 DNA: TGTGCCAGTAGGAAGCGGGGGTATGGCTACACCTTC.

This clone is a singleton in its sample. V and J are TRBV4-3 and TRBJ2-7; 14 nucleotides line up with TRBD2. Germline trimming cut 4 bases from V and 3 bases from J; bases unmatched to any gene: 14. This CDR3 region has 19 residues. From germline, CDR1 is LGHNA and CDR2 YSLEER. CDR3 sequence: CASSRDTGTSGRSSYEQYF. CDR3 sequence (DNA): TGCGCCAGCAGCCGAGATACCGGGACTAGCGGGAGAAGTAGCTACGAGCAGTACTTC.

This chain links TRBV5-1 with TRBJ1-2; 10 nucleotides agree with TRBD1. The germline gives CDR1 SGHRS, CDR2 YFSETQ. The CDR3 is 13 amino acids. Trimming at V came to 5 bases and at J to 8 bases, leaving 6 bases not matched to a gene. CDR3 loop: CASRPTGGRGYTF. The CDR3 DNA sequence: TGCGCCAGCAGGCCGACAGGGGGCCGGGGCTACACCTTC. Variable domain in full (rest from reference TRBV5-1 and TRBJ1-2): KAGVTQTPRYLIKTRGQQVTLSCSPISGHRSVSWYQQTPGQGLQFLFEYFSETQRNKGNFPGRFSGRQFSNSRSEMNVSTLELGDSALYLCASRPTGGRGYTFGSGTRLTVV.

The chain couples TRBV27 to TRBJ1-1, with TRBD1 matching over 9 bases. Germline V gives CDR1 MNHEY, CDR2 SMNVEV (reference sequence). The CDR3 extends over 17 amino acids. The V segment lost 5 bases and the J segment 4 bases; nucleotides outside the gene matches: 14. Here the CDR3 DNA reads TGTGCCAGCAGTGGGACCGGGACAGGGTACGCTGGCACTGAAGCTTTCTTT. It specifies CASSGTGTGYAGTEAFF.

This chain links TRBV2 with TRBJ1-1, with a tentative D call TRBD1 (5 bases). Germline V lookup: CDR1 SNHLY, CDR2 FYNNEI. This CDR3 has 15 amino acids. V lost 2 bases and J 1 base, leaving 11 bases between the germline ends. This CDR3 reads CASSERLQENTEAFF. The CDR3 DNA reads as TGTGCCAGCAGTGAAAGGTTACAGGAGAACACTGAAGCTTTCTTT.

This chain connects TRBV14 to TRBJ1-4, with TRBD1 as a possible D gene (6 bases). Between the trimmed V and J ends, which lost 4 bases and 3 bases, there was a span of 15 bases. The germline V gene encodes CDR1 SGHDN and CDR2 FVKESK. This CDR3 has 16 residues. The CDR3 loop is CASSPQGSGSNEKLFF. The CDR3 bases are TGTGCCAGCAGCCCACAGGGATCAGGATCTAATGAAAAACTGTTTTTT.

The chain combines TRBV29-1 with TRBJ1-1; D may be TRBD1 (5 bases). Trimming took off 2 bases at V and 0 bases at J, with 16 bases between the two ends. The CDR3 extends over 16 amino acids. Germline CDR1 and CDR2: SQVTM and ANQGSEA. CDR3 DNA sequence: TGCAGCGTTGAACGGGGACTCGGGGAGGTGAACACTGAAGCTTTCTTT. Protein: CSVERGLGEVNTEAFF.

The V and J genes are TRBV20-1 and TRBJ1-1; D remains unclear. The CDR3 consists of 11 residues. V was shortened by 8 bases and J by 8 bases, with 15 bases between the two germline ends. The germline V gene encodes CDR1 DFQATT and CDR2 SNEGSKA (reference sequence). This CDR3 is CSTADGLEAFF. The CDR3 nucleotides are TGCAGTACCGCGGACGGACTAGAAGCTTTCTTT.

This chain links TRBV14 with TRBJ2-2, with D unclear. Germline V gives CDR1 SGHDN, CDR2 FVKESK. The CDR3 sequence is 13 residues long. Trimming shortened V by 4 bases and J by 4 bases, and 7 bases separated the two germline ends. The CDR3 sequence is CASSLRLTGELFF. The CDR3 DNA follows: TGTGCCAGCAGCCTTAGACTCACCGGGGAGCTGTTTTTT.

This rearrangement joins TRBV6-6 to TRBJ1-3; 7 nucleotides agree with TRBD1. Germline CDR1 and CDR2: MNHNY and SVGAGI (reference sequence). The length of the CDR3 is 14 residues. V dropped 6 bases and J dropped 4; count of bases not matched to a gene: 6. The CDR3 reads CASSQTGVGNTIYF. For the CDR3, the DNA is TGTGCCAGCAGCCAAACAGGGGTCGGAAACACCATATATTTT.

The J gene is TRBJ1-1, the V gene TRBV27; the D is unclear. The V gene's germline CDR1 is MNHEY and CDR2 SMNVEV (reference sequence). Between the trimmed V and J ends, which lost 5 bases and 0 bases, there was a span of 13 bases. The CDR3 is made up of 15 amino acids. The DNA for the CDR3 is TGTGCCAGCAGTCCCTGGGGAGGGCTGAACACTGAAGCTTTCTTT. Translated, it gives CASSPWGGLNTEAFF.

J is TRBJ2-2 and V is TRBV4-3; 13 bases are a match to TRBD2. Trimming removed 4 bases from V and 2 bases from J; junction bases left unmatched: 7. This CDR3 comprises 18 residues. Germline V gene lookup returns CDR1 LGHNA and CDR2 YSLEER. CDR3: CASSLSGLAGLNTGELFF. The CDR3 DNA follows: TGCGCCAGCAGCCTTTCGGGACTAGCGGGGCTCAACACCGGGGAGCTGTTTTTT.

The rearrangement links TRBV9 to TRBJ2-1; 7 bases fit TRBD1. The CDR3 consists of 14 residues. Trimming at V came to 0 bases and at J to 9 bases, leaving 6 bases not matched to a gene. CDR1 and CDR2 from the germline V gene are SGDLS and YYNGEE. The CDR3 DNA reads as TGTGCCAGCAGCGTAGAAGGAGACAGGGTTGAGCAGTTCTTC. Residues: CASSVEGDRVEQFF.

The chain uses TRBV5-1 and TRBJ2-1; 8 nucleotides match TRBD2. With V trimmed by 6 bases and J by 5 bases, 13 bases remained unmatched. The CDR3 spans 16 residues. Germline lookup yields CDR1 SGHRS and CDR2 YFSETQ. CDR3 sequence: CASTLSWAGGNNEQFF. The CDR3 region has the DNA TGCGCCAGCACCCTCAGCTGGGCGGGAGGTAACAATGAGCAGTTCTTC. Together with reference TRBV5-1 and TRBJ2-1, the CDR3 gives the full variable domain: KAGVTQTPRYLIKTRGQQVTLSCSPISGHRSVSWYQQTPGQGLQFLFEYFSETQRNKGNFPGRFSGRQFSNSRSEMNVSTLELGDSALYLCASTLSWAGGNNEQFFGPGTRLTVL.